This T cell receptor (beta chain) is from a study of cytomegalovirus exposure and HLA in healthy donors. Points on this clone: Its antigen remains unknown.

Trimming cost V 0 bases and J 4 bases, with 13 bases left between them. The length of the CDR3 is 15 residues. Germline V gene data show CDR1 as SGHRS and CDR2 as YFSETQ. Both 60 Vbeta primers and 13 Jbeta primers went into the PCR. Original methodology: In a later analysis, the count reached 74 million or so unique TCR beta chains, with 8.5 million to 14 million shared. The repertoire was sequenced with immunoSEQ multiplex PCR; TCRdb's copy has only in-frame clones and lacks some. Clonal size and the V and J genes are those of that table, whereas D and trimming came from the DNA. The sample holds under 200,000 clones, about 70% seen once. Broader study findings: A later analysis linked some 17,000 TCR beta sequences to HLA alleles at 0.05 false discovery rate. According to reports, the classifier identified cytomegalovirus status with high specificity and sensitivity.

The sample was PBMCs. This rearrangement joins TRBV5-1 to TRBJ1-1; D gene uncertain. This clonotype originated in a woman aged 25 to 39 in good health and CMV-seronegative. CDR3 DNA: TGCGCCAGCAGCTTGGCCGGACTGGGTGGCACTGAAGCTTTCTTT. Protein sequence: CASSLAGLGGTEAFF. The full variable domain, its missing parts supplied by reference TRBV5-1 and TRBJ1-1, is KAGVTQTPRYLIKTRGQQVTLSCSPISGHRSVSWYQQTPGQGLQFLFEYFSETQRNKGNFPGRFSGRQFSNSRSEMNVSTLELGDSALYLCASSLAGLGGTEAFFGQGTRLTVV.